These T cell receptor beta chains were read from a single sample in a study of T-cell memory formation after mild COVID-19. TCRdb reprocessed the 5' RACE reads via MiXCR and lists one record per CDR3 protein. Counted here are about 150,000 distinct CDR3 sequences, about 14% occurring once; the ten biggest clones make up about 14%. Specimen: PBMCs or a T cell subset sorted from them (not recorded which). These receptors were collected from an adult woman who had mild COVID-19 (a few samples of this study predate the infection). Cell type and time point are not known. The conserved cysteine and the conserved F or W are not part of the CDR3 here. The order of the fields is D gene, V gene, J gene, CDR3 protein. The D gene is left open where the match is weak.

d_call: TRBD1; v_call: TRBV24-1; j_call: TRBJ1-5; cdr3_aa: ATRTGGFGPQH
d_call: .; v_call: TRBV14; j_call: TRBJ2-3; cdr3_aa: ASSSGGGKSTDTQY
d_call: .; v_call: TRBV3-1; j_call: TRBJ2-1; cdr3_aa: ASSQSGNEQF
d_call: .; v_call: TRBV20-1; j_call: TRBJ2-3; cdr3_aa: SARDTEDTQY
d_call: TRBD1; v_call: TRBV6-2/TRBV6-3; j_call: TRBJ2-2; cdr3_aa: ASSYRGRNTGELF
d_call: TRBD1; v_call: TRBV20-1; j_call: TRBJ2-5; cdr3_aa: SALSGQGGTQY
d_call: .; v_call: TRBV5-1; j_call: TRBJ2-2; cdr3_aa: ASSLEAIALTGELF
d_call: TRBD2; v_call: TRBV24-1; j_call: TRBJ2-2; cdr3_aa: ATNLAGRANTGELF
d_call: TRBD1; v_call: TRBV7-9; j_call: TRBJ2-2; cdr3_aa: ASSLRGQGNTGELF
d_call: .; v_call: TRBV18; j_call: TRBJ2-1; cdr3_aa: ASSPQDMGHEQF
d_call: TRBD2; v_call: TRBV28; j_call: TRBJ2-1; cdr3_aa: ASSFGGRVDEQF
d_call: TRBD2; v_call: TRBV13; j_call: TRBJ2-3; cdr3_aa: ASSLPSSGVGDTQY
d_call: .; v_call: TRBV5-4; j_call: TRBJ1-1; cdr3_aa: ASRSGMNTEAF
d_call: .; v_call: TRBV6-5; j_call: TRBJ2-1; cdr3_aa: ASTSPSGGTQF
d_call: .; v_call: TRBV18; j_call: TRBJ2-7; cdr3_aa: ASSPLGRGEQY
d_call: TRBD1; v_call: TRBV24-1; j_call: TRBJ2-2; cdr3_aa: AIQSSGQGFSGELF
d_call: .; v_call: TRBV24-1; j_call: TRBJ1-2; cdr3_aa: ATSDMGGYT
d_call: TRBD2; v_call: TRBV5-6; j_call: TRBJ2-1; cdr3_aa: ASSPTGLASDNEQF
d_call: .; v_call: TRBV5-1; j_call: TRBJ1-3; cdr3_aa: ASSSGAPSGNTIY
d_call: TRBD2; v_call: TRBV29-1; j_call: TRBJ2-7; cdr3_aa: SVQGSGSHLDEQY
d_call: .; v_call: TRBV7-9; j_call: TRBJ2-4; cdr3_aa: ASSLAGVENIQY
d_call: .; v_call: TRBV7-9; j_call: TRBJ2-7; cdr3_aa: ASSPTGRVDEQY
d_call: TRBD1; v_call: TRBV29-1; j_call: TRBJ2-7; cdr3_aa: SVGPDRGSLYEQY
d_call: .; v_call: TRBV11-2; j_call: TRBJ2-2; cdr3_aa: ASSPLLGNTGELF
d_call: .; v_call: TRBV7-6; j_call: TRBJ2-2; cdr3_aa: ASSLALGTPNTGELF
d_call: .; v_call: TRBV11-2; j_call: TRBJ2-7; cdr3_aa: ASSTAYEQY
d_call: TRBD1; v_call: TRBV27; j_call: TRBJ1-6; cdr3_aa: ASSWGQGYSLH
d_call: TRBD1; v_call: TRBV24-1; j_call: TRBJ2-7; cdr3_aa: ATSDGQANEQY